One and the same sample provided the 15 T cell receptor beta chains below, sequenced in a study of long-term antiretroviral therapy in people with HIV. Assay version v3.0 of immunoSEQ was used, and it was run at survey level. Using immunoSEQ multiplex PCR, the repertoire was profiled, and TCRdb retains in-frame clones only, with some absent. The sample lists more than 35,000 clones, over 90% occurring once. This material consisted of unsorted PBMCs, taken 4.1 years after starting antiretroviral therapy. All receptors come from a woman aged 50 to 60 with HIV.

This clone was seen only once. V usage is TRBV19 and J usage is TRBJ1-1; D is ambiguous. The germline V and J ends were trimmed by 5 bases and 3 bases, with 19 bases remaining between them. CDR3 size: 16 residues. Germline V gene sequence: CDR1 LNHDA, CDR2 SQIVND (reference sequence). In nucleotides, the CDR3 is TGTGCCAGTAGTCGTGGTTTTCGGCTTCCTTACACTGAAGCTTTCTTT. Amino acid sequence: CASSRGFRLPYTEAFF.

J is TRBJ2-3 and V is TRBV7-2; 8 positions match TRBD2. Germline V gene sequence: CDR1 SGHTA, CDR2 FQGNSA. The CDR3 extends over 16 amino acids. V shed 6 bases and J 7 bases; nucleotides not matched to a gene: 15. The CDR3 sequence: CASSKRSGGALNTQYF. CDR3 nucleotides: TGTGCCAGCAGTAAACGGAGCGGGGGTGCCCTGAATACGCAGTATTTT.

The chain recombines TRBV30 with TRBJ1-1; 7 bases align to TRBD1. V shed 4 bases and J 4 bases; nucleotides not matched to a gene: 6. CDR3 length: 13 residues. Germline CDR1 reads GTSNPN; CDR2 reads SVGIG (reference sequence). For the CDR3, the DNA is TGTGCCTGGAACCTCGACAGGGCCACTGAAGCTTTCTTT. It yields the protein CAWNLDRATEAFF.

V and J are TRBV14 and TRBJ2-2; tentative D call: TRBD1 (6 bases). This CDR3 contains 15 residues. Germline V lookup: CDR1 SGHDN, CDR2 FVKESK. V was trimmed by 4 bases and J by 4 bases, leaving 13 bases between them. Here the CDR3 DNA reads TGTGCCAGCAGCCCCACCTTACAGGGCACCGGGGAGCTGTTTTTT. This codes for CASSPTLQGTGELFF.

The V and J genes are TRBV9 and TRBJ2-1, with 10 bases that match TRBD2. V gave up 0 bases and J gave up 0 bases; unmatched junction bases: 3. Germline CDR1 and CDR2: SGDLS and YYNGEE. The CDR3 is 17 amino acids. Here the CDR3 reads CASSVASGGYSYNEQFF. The CDR3, as DNA: TGTGCCAGCAGCGTAGCTAGCGGGGGTTACTCCTACAATGAGCAGTTCTTC.

The chain is built from TRBV10-3 and TRBJ1-5; D gene uncertain. The V and J ends lost 4 bases and 7 bases respectively, with 14 bases between them. The CDR3 is 14 residues long. Per the germline V gene, CDR1 is ENHRY and CDR2 is SYGVKD. In DNA, the CDR3 is TGTGCCATCAGTGCGAGTCTTGAAGGCCAGCCCCAGCATTTT. As protein: CAISASLEGQPQHF.

The chain carries TRBV2 and TRBJ2-5; D is possibly TRBD2 (6 bases). The CDR3 contains 13 residues. Trimming pared 10 bases from V and 7 bases from J, leaving 19 bases between. Germline assignment: CDR1 SNHLY and CDR2 FYNNEI. The CDR3, as DNA: TGTGCCACAACCAACGCGGGGAAGGTGACCCAGTACTTC. Protein: CATTNAGKVTQYF.

This chain connects TRBV7-9 to TRBJ1-2, with TRBD1 as a possible D gene (5 bases). The CDR3 extends over 15 amino acids. V was pared by 2 bases and J by 0 bases, with 10 bases between. Germline CDR1 SEHNR, CDR2 FQNEAQ (reference sequence). For the CDR3, the DNA is TGTGCCAGCAGCTTAATGGGGGGGACTAACTATGGCTACACCTTC. Translating it yields CASSLMGGTNYGYTF.

The chain uses TRBV9 and TRBJ2-2; a possible D gene is TRBD2 (5 bases). Trimming removed 0 bases from V and 2 bases from J, with 14 bases in between. CDR3 length: 17 residues. Germline V CDR1 and CDR2: SGDLS, YYNGEE. CDR3 sequence reads: CASSVEGGPGNTGELFF. In DNA form, the CDR3 reads TGTGCCAGCAGCGTAGAAGGTGGCCCGGGAAACACCGGGGAGCTGTTTTTT. Drawing the rest from reference TRBV9 and TRBJ2-2, the complete variable domain is DSGVTQTPKHLITATGQRVTLRCSPRSGDLSVYWYQQSLDQGLQFLIQYYNGEERAKGNILERFSAQQFPDLHSELNLSSLELGDSALYFCASSVEGGPGNTGELFFGEGSRLTVL.

The V call is TRBV30, the J call TRBJ2-5; D is undetermined. V was cut by 4 bases and J by 0 bases, with 6 bases left in between. The CDR3 covers 12 residues. Germline V gene lookup returns CDR1 GTSNPN and CDR2 SVGIG (reference sequence). The CDR3 DNA follows: TGTGCCTGGAAAGAAGACCAAGAGACCCAGTACTTC. Its translation is CAWKEDQETQYF.

The chain couples TRBV4-3 to TRBJ2-2; D is unclear. The ends were cut back, 1 base at V and 7 bases at J, with 10 bases in the middle. From germline, CDR1 is LGHNA and CDR2 YSLEER. The CDR3 is made up of 14 amino acids. CDR3 nucleotide sequence: TGCGCCAGCAGCCAAGTGGCTCGTAGCGGGGAGCTGTTTTTT. Encoded protein: CASSQVARSGELFF.

V is TRBV27 and J is TRBJ1-5; 8 bases align to TRBD1. From germline, CDR1 is MNHEY and CDR2 SMNVEV (reference sequence). The CDR3 consists of 13 residues. V shed 7 bases, J shed 4 bases, and the junction held 3 bases outside the gene matches. CDR3 in DNA: TGTGCCAGCAAGGACAGGGAGAATCAGCCCCAGCATTTT. This encodes CASKDRENQPQHF.

V is TRBV7-2 and J is TRBJ1-2; D uncertain. Germline V gene lookup returns CDR1 SGHTA and CDR2 FQGNSA. V shed 5 bases and J shed 11 bases, with 24 bases lying between them. The CDR3 runs 15 residues. The CDR3 region has the DNA TGTGCCAGCAGCCACATCTGGCAGACCGCGCAGGATTACACCTTC. It specifies CASSHIWQTAQDYTF.

This chain uses TRBV19 with TRBJ1-1, with TRBD1 as a possible D gene (6 bases). The CDR3 contains 16 residues. The V gene lost 4 bases and the J gene lost 1 base, with 16 bases spanning the gap. Germline CDR1 is LNHDA and CDR2 is SQIVND (reference sequence). CDR3 region: CASSTPVGGPNTEAFF. The CDR3 coding sequence is TGTGCCAGTAGTACCCCGGTGGGGGGGCCGAACACTGAAGCTTTCTTT.

The rearrangement links TRBV10-3 to TRBJ2-5; 7 bases are shared with TRBD1. Germline V CDR1 and CDR2: ENHRY, SYGVKD. CDR3 length equals 14 residues. V was clipped by 2 bases and J by 5 bases; unmatched bases: 5. The CDR3 sequence is CAISERQGGETQYF. In DNA form, the CDR3 reads TGTGCCATCAGTGAGAGACAGGGCGGTGAGACCCAGTACTTC.